What follows are 26 T cell receptor beta chains derived from one specimen sequenced in a study of T cells in tuberculosis. TCRdb keeps only in-frame clones here, not all; method: immunoSEQ multiplex PCR. The table lists around 43,000 clones, 95% of them singletons. Sequencing was carried out using PBMCs. The receptors come from a donor between 10 and 35 years old with latent tuberculosis or without tuberculosis infection.

The chain couples TRBV30 to TRBJ1-2; D is unclear. V lost 0 bases to trimming and J lost 8 bases, with 10 bases between them. The CDR3 totals 12 residues. The germline gives CDR1 GTSNPN, CDR2 SVGIG (reference sequence). DNA of the CDR3: TGTGCCTGGAGTGTAGGAGAGAGAGGCTACACCTTC. It yields the protein CAWSVGERGYTF. Full variable domain (rest looked up from reference TRBV30 and TRBJ1-2): SQTIHQWPATLVQPVGSPLSLECTVEGTSNPNLYWYRQAAGRGLQLLFYSVGIGQISSEVPQNLSASRPQDRQFILSSKKLLLSDSGFYLCAWSVGERGYTFGSGTRLTVV.

The chain combines TRBV6-5 with TRBJ1-1, with TRBD1 matching 8 bases. The CDR3 totals 14 residues. The V gene end was trimmed by 7 bases and the J gene end by 2 bases; junction bases not matched to a gene: 6. The germline gives CDR1 MNHEY, CDR2 SVGAGI. The CDR3 is CASTNRGTNTEAFF. The CDR3 DNA follows: TGTGCCAGCACTAACAGGGGGACTAACACTGAAGCTTTCTTT.

The chain joins TRBV18 to TRBJ2-7, with TRBD1 as a possible D gene (5 bases). The CDR3 covers 13 residues. V was trimmed by 2 bases and J by 5 bases, leaving 10 bases between them. Germline V gives CDR1 KGHSH, CDR2 LQKENI. In nucleotides, the CDR3 is TGTGCCAGCTCACCAGGGGTGGACAACGAGCAGTACTTC. Protein product: CASSPGVDNEQYF.

The chain combines TRBV4-1 with TRBJ2-7; 7 bases fit TRBD1. The CDR3 has 15 residues. Losses at the gene ends were 3 bases for V and 1 base for J; bases not matched to a gene: 6. Germline-derived CDR1 and CDR2 are MGHRA and YSYEKL. The CDR3 sequence is CASSQWGQRSYEQYF. The CDR3 DNA reads as TGCGCCAGCAGCCAGTGGGGACAGAGATCCTACGAGCAGTACTTC.

This chain connects TRBV10-3 to TRBJ2-3; 8 bases map to TRBD1. Germline loops: CDR1 ENHRY, CDR2 SYGVKD. CDR3 length equals 14 residues. Trimming cost V 11 bases and J 2 bases; bases outside gene matches: 9. In DNA form, the CDR3 reads TGTGCCTCTTCCGACAGGGGCCCCACAGATACGCAGTATTTT. It is translated as CASSDRGPTDTQYF.

The V gene is TRBV4-2, the J gene TRBJ2-3, with 9 positions matching TRBD2. V lost 1 base to trimming and J lost 9 bases; unmatched junction nucleotides: 14. The CDR3 length is 17 residues. CDR1 is LGHNA, CDR2 YNFKEQ, per germline. DNA of the CDR3: TGTGCCAGCAGCCAAGGATTCCAGTCGAGCGGGGGGTTCACGCAGTATTTT. Translation gives CASSQGFQSSGGFTQYF.

V is TRBV28 and J is TRBJ1-6; 7 bases map to TRBD1. CDR3 size: 16 residues. After removal of 4 bases from V and 7 bases from J, the junction contained 10 bases not matched to a gene. The V gene's germline CDR1 is MDHEN and CDR2 SYDVKM. CDR3 in DNA: TGTGCCAGCAGTTCAAGGGGGCTATGGGGGAATTCACCCCTCCACTTT. It is translated as CASSSRGLWGNSPLHF.

V is TRBV7-2 and J is TRBJ1-1; D uncertain. Germline V gene data show CDR1 as SGHTA and CDR2 as FQGNSA. Trimming cost V 4 bases and J 8 bases, with 8 bases left between them. The CDR3 extends over 11 amino acids. CDR3 DNA sequence: TGTGCCAGCAGCTCGACAAGGGAAGCTTTCTTT. This translates into CASSSTREAFF.

CDR3: CASSLSYNEQFF. The CDR3 coding sequence is TGTGCCAGCAGCCTTTCCTACAATGAGCAGTTCTTC. V usage is TRBV28 and J usage is TRBJ2-1; no firm D call. The CDR3 sequence is 12 residues long. V shed 6 bases and J shed 1 base, with 4 bases lying between them. The germline V gene encodes CDR1 MDHEN and CDR2 SYDVKM.

The rearrangement links TRBV7-6 to TRBJ2-7; 9 nucleotides match TRBD1. V lost 7 bases to trimming and J lost 2 bases; unmatched junction nucleotides: 6. Germline CDR1 is SGHVS and CDR2 is FNYEAQ. The CDR3 loop spans 14 amino acids. As DNA, the CDR3 is TGTGCCAGCACACCGGGACAGGGAACCTACGAGCAGTACTTC. It yields the protein CASTPGQGTYEQYF.

This chain links TRBV30 with TRBJ2-7, with TRBD1 as a possible D gene (5 bases). The CDR3 spans 12 residues. V was clipped by 1 base and J by 3 bases, with 7 bases between them. Germline CDR1 reads GTSNPN; CDR2 reads SVGIG (reference sequence). The CDR3 DNA sequence: TGTGCCTGGAGTGAGGACATCTACGAGCAGTACTTC. It specifies CAWSEDIYEQYF.

This sequence joins TRBV5-6 and TRBJ1-5; a weak D match, TRBD1 (6 bases). The germline V gene encodes CDR1 SGHDT and CDR2 YYEEEE. V gave up 4 bases and J gave up 7 bases, with 18 bases separating them. The length of the CDR3 is 15 residues. CDR3 residues: CASSPGGAGVQPQHF. The DNA for the CDR3 is TGTGCCAGCAGCCCGGGAGGGGCAGGGGTACAGCCCCAGCATTTT.

This chain links TRBV28 with TRBJ2-2; D not resolved. Germline lookup yields CDR1 MDHEN and CDR2 SYDVKM. The CDR3 totals 15 residues. V gave up 2 bases and J gave up 0 bases, with 7 bases separating them. CDR3 in amino acids: CASSLPPANTGELFF. In DNA, the CDR3 is TGTGCCAGCAGTTTACCGCCAGCGAACACCGGGGAGCTGTTTTTT. Full variable domain (outside the CDR3, taken from reference TRBV28 and TRBJ2-2): DVKVTQSSRYLVKRTGEKVFLECVQDMDHENMFWYRQDPGLGLRLIYFSYDVKMKEKGDIPEGYSVSREKKERFSLILESASTNQTSMYLCASSLPPANTGELFFGEGSRLTVL.

The chain uses TRBV7-2 and TRBJ2-3; 11 nucleotides match TRBD2. Germline CDR1 is SGHTA and CDR2 is FQGNSA. The V gene end was trimmed by 3 bases and the J gene end by 2 bases; junction bases not matched to a gene: 4. The CDR3 has 16 amino acids. CDR3 nucleotides: TGTGCCAGCAGCTTCTTAGCGGGGGGGGTCACAGATACGCAGTATTTT. This codes for CASSFLAGGVTDTQYF.

This chain connects TRBV30 to TRBJ1-1; D is uncertain. V lost 0 bases to trimming and J lost 8 bases, with 4 bases between them. Germline V gene sequence: CDR1 GTSNPN, CDR2 SVGIG (reference sequence). The CDR3 is 10 residues long. CDR3 nucleotide sequence: TGTGCCTGGAGTGTTCAAGAAGCTTTCTTT. Its translation: CAWSVQEAFF.

The chain combines TRBV19 with TRBJ1-2; TRBD1 matches 7 bases. Looked up from germline, CDR1 is LNHDA and CDR2 is SQIVND (reference sequence). The trim removed 5 bases at V and 0 bases at J, leaving 9 bases unmatched. This CDR3 has 16 residues. The CDR3 loop reads CASSVHGQVANYGYTF. In DNA, the CDR3 is TGTGCCAGTAGTGTCCACGGACAGGTAGCTAACTATGGCTACACCTTC. The whole variable domain, remainder taken from reference TRBV19 and TRBJ1-2, is DGGITQSPKYLFRKEGQNVTLSCEQNLNHDAMYWYRQDPGQGLRLIYYSQIVNDFQKGDIAEGYSVSREKKESFPLTVTSAQKNPTAFYLCASSVHGQVANYGYTFGSGTRLTVV.

The gene calls are TRBV5-1 and TRBJ2-7; 7 nucleotides match TRBD1. With V trimmed by 0 bases and J by 6 bases, 12 bases remained unmatched. This CDR3 has 16 residues. Per germline, CDR1 SGHRS and CDR2 YFSETQ. The CDR3 is CASSLVSGTDRSEQYF. In nucleotides, the CDR3 is TGCGCCAGCAGCTTGGTTTCCGGGACAGACCGTAGCGAGCAGTACTTC.

V is TRBV7-8 and J is TRBJ1-6; 8 bases fit TRBD1. Losses at the gene ends were 3 bases for V and 9 bases for J; bases not matched to a gene: 7. In germline, CDR1 is SGHVS, CDR2 FQNEAQ. The CDR3 is 15 amino acids. CDR3 in amino acids: CASSFDRGGTSPLHF. CDR3 nucleotide sequence: TGTGCCAGCAGCTTTGACAGGGGAGGCACTTCACCCCTCCACTTT.

The rearrangement uses TRBV4-1 and TRBJ2-1, with D possibly matching TRBD1 (6 bases). Germline assignment: CDR1 MGHRA and CDR2 YSYEKL. V dropped 0 bases and J dropped 3 bases, with 9 bases sitting between them. This CDR3 comprises 15 residues. In DNA form, the CDR3 reads TGCGCCAGCAGCCAAGAGTGGGACAACTACAATGAGCAGTTCTTC. Encoded protein: CASSQEWDNYNEQFF.

The rearrangement uses TRBV19 and TRBJ1-2; 7 bases agree with TRBD1. V lost 3 bases and J lost 0; bases outside the gene matches: 4. Germline V gene data show CDR1 as LNHDA and CDR2 as SQIVND (reference sequence). There are 15 residues in the CDR3. The DNA of the CDR3 is TGTGCCAGTAGTATGCCCGGGACAGCTAACTATGGCTACACCTTC. This translates into CASSMPGTANYGYTF.

V usage is TRBV18 and J usage is TRBJ2-1, with D tentatively TRBD1 (6 bases). The CDR3 totals 18 residues. V shed 1 base and J shed 5 bases, with 21 bases lying between them. CDR1 is KGHSH, CDR2 LQKENI, per germline. This CDR3 reads CASSPLPHRDTGNNEQFF. CDR3 DNA sequence: TGTGCCAGCTCACCACTCCCGCACCGGGACACGGGAAACAATGAGCAGTTCTTC.

The chain links TRBV7-9 to TRBJ1-3; 9 nucleotides agree with TRBD1. Germline loops: CDR1 SEHNR, CDR2 FQNEAQ (reference sequence). V gave up 5 bases and J gave up 4 bases; unmatched junction bases: 9. The CDR3 covers 16 residues. CDR3 region: CASSTVTGGAGNTIYF. Written as DNA, the CDR3 is TGTGCCAGCAGCACTGTTACAGGGGGCGCAGGAAACACCATATATTTT.

The chain couples TRBV9 to TRBJ1-2; 8 bases agree with TRBD1. Germline CDR1 is SGDLS and CDR2 is YYNGEE. CDR3 length: 13 amino acids. The trim removed 7 bases at V and 4 bases at J, leaving 6 bases unmatched. The CDR3 nucleotides are TGTGCCAGCTCTAAAGGGACAGGCTATGGCTACACCTTC. Amino acid sequence: CASSKGTGYGYTF.

The gene calls are TRBV28 and TRBJ1-4, with D possibly matching TRBD1 (6 bases). Germline CDR1 MDHEN, CDR2 SYDVKM. V dropped 5 bases and J dropped 8 bases, with 12 bases sitting between them. The CDR3 contains 13 residues. Written as DNA, the CDR3 is TGTGCCAGCAGTGTACAGGGAGCCGAAAAACTGTTTTTT. This codes for CASSVQGAEKLFF. The entire variable domain, with the rest obtained from reference TRBV28 and TRBJ1-4, is as follows: DVKVTQSSRYLVKRTGEKVFLECVQDMDHENMFWYRQDPGLGLRLIYFSYDVKMKEKGDIPEGYSVSREKKERFSLILESASTNQTSMYLCASSVQGAEKLFFGSGTQLSVL.

The rearrangement joins TRBV13 to TRBJ2-6, with D perhaps matching TRBD2 (6 bases). Germline lookup yields CDR1 PRHDT and CDR2 FYEKMQ (reference sequence). Trimming left V 5 bases short and J 2 bases short, with 16 bases between. The CDR3 contains 17 residues. The CDR3 DNA reads as TGTGCCAGCAGCCCAGCGATATGGGGGGCTGGGGCCAACGTCCTGACTTTC. The encoded protein is CASSPAIWGAGANVLTF.

CDR3 nucleotides: TGTGCCATCAGTGAGTCGACTCGAGCAGCCTCCTACGAGCAGTACTTC. This translates into CAISESTRAASYEQYF. The rearrangement links TRBV10-3 to TRBJ2-7; no clear D gene. The CDR3 totals 16 residues. Germline V gene data show CDR1 as ENHRY and CDR2 as SYGVKD. Trimming left V 0 bases short and J 0 bases short, with 12 bases between.